The 16 T cell receptor beta chains listed next were all sequenced from one sample in a study of blood T cell repertoires in COVID-19. Assay: immunoSEQ multiplex PCR; the TCRdb copy retains only in-frame clones and omits some. The repertoire holds about 58,000 clones, with around 81% as singletons. Sequences were obtained from peripheral blood. The receptors originated from a human donor in a cohort sampled during active COVID-19.

This chain links TRBV19 with TRBJ1-1, with 8 bases aligning to TRBD1. Germline V gives CDR1 LNHDA, CDR2 SQIVND (reference sequence). The CDR3 is made up of 14 amino acids. J gave up 2 bases and V 10 bases, and 9 bases lay outside the gene matches. The CDR3 is CAIRPDRVNTEAFF. In DNA, the CDR3 is TGTGCCATACGCCCGGACAGGGTCAACACTGAAGCTTTCTTT.

DNA for the CDR3: TGTGCCAGCAGTGAATGGGACAGCTTCAATCAGCCCCAGCATTTT. This codes for CASSEWDSFNQPQHF. The chain carries TRBV6-1 and TRBJ1-5; 7 bases are a match to TRBD1. Germline assignment: CDR1 MNHNS and CDR2 SASEGT. This CDR3 spans 15 amino acids. V shed 2 bases, J shed 3 bases, and the junction held 4 bases outside the gene matches.

The chain is built from TRBV12-3 or TRBV12-4 and TRBJ1-1, with 8 bases aligning to TRBD1. The V gene end was trimmed by 9 bases and the J gene end by 6 bases; junction bases not matched to a gene: 9. The CDR3 has 13 amino acids. The CDR3 sequence is CASNDRGMSEAFF. The CDR3 DNA follows: TGTGCCAGTAACGACAGGGGTATGTCTGAAGCTTTCTTT.

This chain links TRBV3-1 (or the pseudogene TRBV3-2) with TRBJ1-3, with 7 bases that match TRBD1. With 5 bases clipped from V and 2 bases from J, the junction kept 3 bases outside the gene matches. The germline CDR1 and CDR2 sequences are LGHDT and YNNKEL (reference sequence). CDR3 length equals 14 residues. For the CDR3, the DNA is TGTGCCAGCAGCTTCACAGGGGCTGGAAACACCATATATTTT. Amino acids: CASSFTGAGNTIYF.

The V gene is TRBV11-2, the J gene TRBJ1-6; 7 bases are shared with TRBD1. V lost 5 bases and J lost 7; bases outside the gene matches: 8. The CDR3 spans 15 residues. Per the germline V gene, CDR1 is SGHAT and CDR2 is FQNNGV. CDR3 protein: CASSRQGSANSPLHF. CDR3 DNA sequence: TGTGCCAGCAGCCGACAGGGATCCGCCAATTCACCCCTCCACTTT.

The J gene is TRBJ2-1, the V gene TRBV28, with TRBD1 matching over 7 bases. CDR1 is MDHEN, CDR2 SYDVKM, per germline. V shed 6 bases, J shed 7 bases, and the junction held 6 bases outside the gene matches. The CDR3 has 13 amino acids. The CDR3 loop is CASRPTGWNEQFF. The CDR3 DNA reads TGTGCCAGCAGACCGACAGGGTGGAATGAGCAGTTCTTC.

The rearrangement uses TRBV5-1 and TRBJ1-1, with 7 bases matching TRBD1. Trimming at V came to 4 bases and at J to 1 base, leaving 1 base not matched to a gene. The germline V gene encodes CDR1 SGHRS and CDR2 YFSETQ. The CDR3 is 13 residues long. The CDR3 here is CASSRTGNTEAFF. CDR3 bases: TGCGCCAGCAGCCGGACAGGGAACACTGAAGCTTTCTTT.

V usage is TRBV28 and J usage is TRBJ1-2; TRBD1 might be the D (5 bases). Deletions cut 3 bases from V and 4 bases from J, with 15 bases between. CDR3 size: 15 residues. CDR1 and CDR2 (germline): MDHEN, SYDVKM. The CDR3 DNA reads as TGTGCCAGCAGTTTCCCGAACCAGGGATTCTATGGCTACACCTTC. Translation gives CASSFPNQGFYGYTF.

This rearrangement joins TRBV6-5 to TRBJ1-1, with 7 positions matching TRBD1. With V trimmed by 6 bases and J by 10 bases, 8 bases remained unmatched. This CDR3 comprises 12 residues. Germline V gene data show CDR1 as MNHEY and CDR2 as SVGAGI. The CDR3 here is CASSNRGLGAFF. The CDR3 DNA reads TGTGCCAGCAGCAACAGGGGATTAGGAGCTTTCTTT.

The rearrangement uses TRBV14 and TRBJ1-6; D gene ambiguous. Germline CDR1 and CDR2: SGHDN and FVKESK. This CDR3 is built from 16 residues. V was pared by 1 base and J by 1 base, with 8 bases between. Written as DNA, the CDR3 is TGTGCCAGCAGCCAAGCGGGGAGGTCCTATAATTCACCCCTCCACTTT. Its translation is CASSQAGRSYNSPLHF.

The genes are TRBV7-9 and TRBJ1-6; D is undetermined. There are 17 residues in the CDR3. Germline CDR1 reads SEHNR; CDR2 reads FQNEAQ (reference sequence). Trimming stripped 1 base from V and 0 bases from J, with 10 bases between. The CDR3 DNA reads TGTGCCAGCAGCTTAGTCGGCGGATCCTCCTATAATTCACCCCTCCACTTT. Translated, it gives CASSLVGGSSYNSPLHF.

The CDR3 reads CASSFSGGRFYEQYF. CDR3 sequence (DNA): TGTGCCAGCAGCTTTAGCGGGGGGAGATTCTACGAGCAGTACTTC. V usage is TRBV5-4 and J usage is TRBJ2-7; 10 nucleotides line up with TRBD2. This CDR3 is 15 amino acids long. In germline, CDR1 is SGHNT, CDR2 YYREEE (reference sequence). Trimming cost V 2 bases and J 3 bases; bases outside gene matches: 5.

V and J are TRBV3-1 (or the pseudogene TRBV3-2) and TRBJ2-7; 7 positions match TRBD1. Per the germline V gene, CDR1 is LGHDT and CDR2 is YNNKEL (reference sequence). The ends lost 4 bases at V and 2 bases at J; junction bases unmatched: 8. CDR3 length: 15 amino acids. CDR3 protein: CASSLNDRAAYEQYF. In DNA, the CDR3 is TGTGCCAGCAGCCTAAACGACAGGGCCGCCTACGAGCAGTACTTC.

This rearrangement joins TRBV7-8 to TRBJ1-2; perhaps TRBD1 as D (6 bases). The V and J ends lost 2 bases and 8 bases respectively, with 15 bases between them. Germline values: CDR1 SGHVS, CDR2 FQNEAQ. CDR3 length: 14 residues. The DNA for the CDR3 is TGTGCCAGCAGCTTAAGTGGCAGGGGATTCGGCTACACCTTC. It is translated as CASSLSGRGFGYTF.

The V and J genes are TRBV6-1 and TRBJ1-5, with a possible D match to TRBD1 (5 bases). Germline assignment: CDR1 MNHNS and CDR2 SASEGT. The CDR3 is made up of 16 amino acids. Between the trimmed V and J ends, which lost 1 base and 7 bases, there was a span of 17 bases. The CDR3 sequence is CASSEEGPGIGQPQHF. In nucleotides, the CDR3 is TGTGCCAGCAGTGAAGAGGGCCCAGGGATAGGGCAGCCCCAGCATTTT.

In regard to this clone: The conserved phenylalanine or tryptophan is not found at the CDR3 terminus, so this likely reflects a read error. It is unclear where the CDR3 begins or ends on the DNA, so no DNA is shown, and the CDR3 is as TCRdb lists it. This chain uses TRBV14 with TRBJ1-1; the D call in the table, TRBD1, was not verified against the DNA. The CDR3 is 9 amino acids in total, end residues counted. Germline-derived CDR1 and CDR2 are SGHDN and FVKESK. The CDR3 spells CASSQGQGA.